This TCR beta chain came from a study of T cells in Graves' hyperthyroidism and ophthalmopathy. Across the study: Before any treatment, at initial diagnosis, peripheral blood was collected.

Study observations and caveats: The model's output predicted ophthalmopathy at a median of around 6.9 months prior to onset.

Note on this clonotype: Its antigen is not known.

In germline, CDR1 is SGHRS, CDR2 YFSETQ. This CDR3 comprises 18 residues. With 4 bases clipped from V and 1 base from J, the junction kept 13 bases outside the gene matches. Amplified TCR beta CDR3 regions came from RNA transcripts. RT-PCR in the first round (using the HTBI primer set) targeted the TCR CDR3. TCRdb recomputed calls from the multiplex PCR reads with MiXCR, one row per CDR3 protein. The sample lists 490,000 or so distinct CDR3 sequences, roughly 22% occurring once. The chain employs TRBV5-1 and TRBJ2-3; 9 nucleotides line up with TRBD2. Sequenced: blood. This receptor was obtained from a woman aged 70-85 years with Graves' ophthalmopathy. The CDR3 DNA reads TGCGCCAGCAGCGCTATACCCCTTAGCGGGAGCGGCACAGATACGCAGTATTTT. Translated, it gives CASSAIPLSGSGTDTQYF.